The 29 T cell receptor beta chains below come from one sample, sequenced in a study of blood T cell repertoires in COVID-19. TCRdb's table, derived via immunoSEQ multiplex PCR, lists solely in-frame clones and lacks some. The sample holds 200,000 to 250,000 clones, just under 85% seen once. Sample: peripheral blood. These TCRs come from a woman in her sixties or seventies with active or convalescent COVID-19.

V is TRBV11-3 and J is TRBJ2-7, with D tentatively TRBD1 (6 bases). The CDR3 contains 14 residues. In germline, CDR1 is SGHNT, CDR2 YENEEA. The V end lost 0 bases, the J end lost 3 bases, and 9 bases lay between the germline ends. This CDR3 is CASSLDPGDYEQYV. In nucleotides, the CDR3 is TGTGCCAGCAGCTTAGACCCAGGGGACTACGAGCAGTACGTC.

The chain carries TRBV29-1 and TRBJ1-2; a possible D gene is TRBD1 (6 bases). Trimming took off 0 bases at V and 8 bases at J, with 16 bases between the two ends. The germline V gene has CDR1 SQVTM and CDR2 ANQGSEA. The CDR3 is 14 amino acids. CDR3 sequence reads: CSVEDMAGVGGYTF. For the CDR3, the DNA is TGCAGCGTTGAAGATATGGCAGGGGTCGGAGGCTACACCTTC.

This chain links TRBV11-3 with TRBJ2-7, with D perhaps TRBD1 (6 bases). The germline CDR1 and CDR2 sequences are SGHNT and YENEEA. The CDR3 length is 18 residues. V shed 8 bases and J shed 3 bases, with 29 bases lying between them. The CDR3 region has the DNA TGTGCCAGCTGGGGGACATCATCATCCCCCCATGAAATCTACGAGCAGTACGTC. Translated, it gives CASWGTSSSPHEIYEQYV.

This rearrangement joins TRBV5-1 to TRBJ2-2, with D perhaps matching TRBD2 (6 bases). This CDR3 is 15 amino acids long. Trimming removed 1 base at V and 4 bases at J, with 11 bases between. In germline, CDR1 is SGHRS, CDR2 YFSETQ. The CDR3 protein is CASSLTSYITGELFF. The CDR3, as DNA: TGCGCCAGCAGCTTGACTAGCTACATCACCGGGGAGCTGTTTTTT.

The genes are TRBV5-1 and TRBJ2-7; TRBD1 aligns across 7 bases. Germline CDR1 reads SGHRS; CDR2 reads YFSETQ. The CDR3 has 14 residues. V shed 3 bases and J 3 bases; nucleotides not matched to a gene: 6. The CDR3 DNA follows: TGCGCCAGCAGCTCGGCGACAGGGTTCTACGAGCAGTACTTC. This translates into CASSSATGFYEQYF. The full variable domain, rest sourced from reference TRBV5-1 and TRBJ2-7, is KAGVTQTPRYLIKTRGQQVTLSCSPISGHRSVSWYQQTPGQGLQFLFEYFSETQRNKGNFPGRFSGRQFSNSRSEMNVSTLELGDSALYLCASSSATGFYEQYFGPGTRLTVT.

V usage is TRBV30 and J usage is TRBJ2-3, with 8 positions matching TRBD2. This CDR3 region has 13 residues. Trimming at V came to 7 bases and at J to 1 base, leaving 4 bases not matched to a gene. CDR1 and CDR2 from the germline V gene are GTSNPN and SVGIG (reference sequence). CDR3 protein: CALREAGTDTQYF. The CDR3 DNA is TGTGCCTTGCGGGAGGCCGGCACAGATACGCAGTATTTT.

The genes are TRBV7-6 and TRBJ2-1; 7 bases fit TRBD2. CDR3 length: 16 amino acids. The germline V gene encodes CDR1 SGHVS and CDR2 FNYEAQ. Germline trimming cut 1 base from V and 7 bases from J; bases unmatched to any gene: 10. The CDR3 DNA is TGTGCCAGCAGCTTAGTTGCCGGAGCGGGGTCGAATGAGCAGTTCTTC. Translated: CASSLVAGAGSNEQFF. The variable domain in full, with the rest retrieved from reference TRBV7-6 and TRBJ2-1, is GAGVSQSPRYKVTKRGQDVALRCDPISGHVSLYWYRQALGQGPEFLTYFNYEAQQDKSGLPNDRFSAERPEGSISTLTIQRTEQRDSAMYRCASSLVAGAGSNEQFFGPGTRLTVL.

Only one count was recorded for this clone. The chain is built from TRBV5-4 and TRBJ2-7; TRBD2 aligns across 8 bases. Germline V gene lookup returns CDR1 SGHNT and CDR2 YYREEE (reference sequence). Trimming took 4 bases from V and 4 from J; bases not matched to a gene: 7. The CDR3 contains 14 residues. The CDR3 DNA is TGTGCCAGCAGCACGGGACTAGGCGGGTACGAGCAGTACTTC. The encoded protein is CASSTGLGGYEQYF.

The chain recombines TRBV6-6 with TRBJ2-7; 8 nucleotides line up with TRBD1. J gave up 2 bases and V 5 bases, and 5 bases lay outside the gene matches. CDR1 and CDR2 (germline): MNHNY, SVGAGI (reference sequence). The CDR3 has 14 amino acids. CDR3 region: CASSLGQGPYEQYV. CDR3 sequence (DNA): TGTGCCAGCAGTCTTGGACAGGGCCCCTACGAGCAGTACGTC.

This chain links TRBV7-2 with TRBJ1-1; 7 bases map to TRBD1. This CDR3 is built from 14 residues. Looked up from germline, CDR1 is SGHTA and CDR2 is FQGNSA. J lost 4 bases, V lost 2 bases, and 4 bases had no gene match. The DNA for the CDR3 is TGTGCCAGCAGCTTAACAGGGGTCATCACTGAAGCTTTCTTT. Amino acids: CASSLTGVITEAFF.

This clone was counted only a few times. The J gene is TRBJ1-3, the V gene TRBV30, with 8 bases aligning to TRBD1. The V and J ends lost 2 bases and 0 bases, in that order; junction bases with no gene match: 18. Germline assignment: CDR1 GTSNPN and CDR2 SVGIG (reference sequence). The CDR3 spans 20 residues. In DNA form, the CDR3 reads TGTGCCTGGAGTCAATTCCCCCTAGGACAGGGCCTAAGCTCTGGAAACACCATATATTTT. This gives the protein CAWSQFPLGQGLSSGNTIYF.

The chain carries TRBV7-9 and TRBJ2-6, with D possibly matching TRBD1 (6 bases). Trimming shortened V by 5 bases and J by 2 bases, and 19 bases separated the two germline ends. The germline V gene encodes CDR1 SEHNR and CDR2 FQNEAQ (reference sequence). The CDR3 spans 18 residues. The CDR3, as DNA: TGTGCCAGCAGCAAGACCAGGGGTTTGGGAACTGGGGCCAACGTCCTGACTTTC. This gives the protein CASSKTRGLGTGANVLTF.

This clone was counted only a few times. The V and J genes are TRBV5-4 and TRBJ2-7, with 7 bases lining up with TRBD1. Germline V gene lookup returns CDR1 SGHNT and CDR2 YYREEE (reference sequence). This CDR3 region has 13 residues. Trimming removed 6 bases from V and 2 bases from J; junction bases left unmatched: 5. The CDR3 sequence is CASTVDRTYEQYF. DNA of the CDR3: TGTGCCAGCACCGTGGACAGGACCTACGAGCAGTACTTC.

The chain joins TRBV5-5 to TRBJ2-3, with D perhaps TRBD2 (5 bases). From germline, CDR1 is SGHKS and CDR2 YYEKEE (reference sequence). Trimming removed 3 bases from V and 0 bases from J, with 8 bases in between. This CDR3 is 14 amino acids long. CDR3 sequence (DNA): TGTGCCAGCAGCTGGGAGTCAAGCACAGATACGCAGTATTTT. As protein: CASSWESSTDTQYF.

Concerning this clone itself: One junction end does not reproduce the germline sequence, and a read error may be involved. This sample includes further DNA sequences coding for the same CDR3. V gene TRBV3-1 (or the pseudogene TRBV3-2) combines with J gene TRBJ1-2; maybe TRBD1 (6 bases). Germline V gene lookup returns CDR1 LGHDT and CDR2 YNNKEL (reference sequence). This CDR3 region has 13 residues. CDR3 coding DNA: TGTGCCAGCAGCCCGACAGGCGACTACGGCTACACCTTC. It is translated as CASSPTGDYGYTF.

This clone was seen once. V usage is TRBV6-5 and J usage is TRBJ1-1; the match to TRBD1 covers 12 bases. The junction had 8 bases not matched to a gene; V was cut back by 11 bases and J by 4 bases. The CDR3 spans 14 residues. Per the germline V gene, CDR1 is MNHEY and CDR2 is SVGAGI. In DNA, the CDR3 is TGTGCCGCCGGGGACAGGGGGCTGGGCACTGAAGCTTTCTTT. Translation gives CAAGDRGLGTEAFF.

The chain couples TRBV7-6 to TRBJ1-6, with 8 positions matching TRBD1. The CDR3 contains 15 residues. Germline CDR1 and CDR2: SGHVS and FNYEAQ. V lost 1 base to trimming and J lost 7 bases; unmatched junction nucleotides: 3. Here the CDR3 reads CASSLGDRRNSPLHF. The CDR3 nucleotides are TGTGCCAGCAGCTTAGGGGACAGGCGAAATTCACCCCTCCACTTT.

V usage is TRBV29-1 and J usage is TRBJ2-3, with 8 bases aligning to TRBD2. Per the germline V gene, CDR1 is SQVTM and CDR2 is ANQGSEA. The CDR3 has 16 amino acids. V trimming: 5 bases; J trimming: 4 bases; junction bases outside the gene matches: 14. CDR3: CSVRNFGRAWADTQYF. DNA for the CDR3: TGCAGCGTTCGAAACTTCGGGAGGGCCTGGGCAGATACGCAGTATTTT.

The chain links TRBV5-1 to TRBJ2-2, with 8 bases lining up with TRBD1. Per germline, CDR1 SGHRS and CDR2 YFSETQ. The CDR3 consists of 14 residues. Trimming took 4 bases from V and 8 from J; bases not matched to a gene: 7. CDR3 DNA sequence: TGCGCCAGCAGCGGCGGACAGGGTTTTGGGGAGCTGTTTTTT. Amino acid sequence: CASSGGQGFGELFF.

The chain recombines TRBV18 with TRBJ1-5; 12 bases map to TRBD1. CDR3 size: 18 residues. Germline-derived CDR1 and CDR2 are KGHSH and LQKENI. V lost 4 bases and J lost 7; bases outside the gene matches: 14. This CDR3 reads CASSLLPPGQGAEQPQHF. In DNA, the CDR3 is TGTGCCAGCTCACTTCTGCCTCCGGGACAGGGGGCGGAACAGCCCCAGCATTTT. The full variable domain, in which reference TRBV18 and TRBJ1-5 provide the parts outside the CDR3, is NAGVMQNPRHLVRRRGQEARLRCSPMKGHSHVYWYRQLPEEGLKFMVYLQKENIIDESGMPKERFSAEFPKEGPSILRIQQVVRGDSAAYFCASSLLPPGQGAEQPQHFGDGTRLSIL.

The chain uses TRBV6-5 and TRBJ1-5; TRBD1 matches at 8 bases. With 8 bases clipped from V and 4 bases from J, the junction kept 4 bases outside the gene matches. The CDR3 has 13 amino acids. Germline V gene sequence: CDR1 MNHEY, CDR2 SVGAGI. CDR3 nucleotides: TGTGCCAGCGGACAGGGAAGGAATCAGCCCCAGCATTTT. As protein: CASGQGRNQPQHF.

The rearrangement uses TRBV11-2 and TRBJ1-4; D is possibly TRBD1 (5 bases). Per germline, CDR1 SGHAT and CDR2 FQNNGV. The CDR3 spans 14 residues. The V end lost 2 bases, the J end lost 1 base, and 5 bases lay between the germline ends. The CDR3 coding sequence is TGTGCCAGCAGCTTAAGGGGAACTAATGAAAAACTGTTTTTT. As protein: CASSLRGTNEKLFF.

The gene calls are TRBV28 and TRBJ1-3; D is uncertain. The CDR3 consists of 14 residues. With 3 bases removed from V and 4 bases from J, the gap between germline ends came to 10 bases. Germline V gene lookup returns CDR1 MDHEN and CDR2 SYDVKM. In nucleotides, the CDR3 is TGTGCCAGCAGTTTTAGTAGTAAGGGAAACACCATATATTTT. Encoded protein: CASSFSSKGNTIYF.

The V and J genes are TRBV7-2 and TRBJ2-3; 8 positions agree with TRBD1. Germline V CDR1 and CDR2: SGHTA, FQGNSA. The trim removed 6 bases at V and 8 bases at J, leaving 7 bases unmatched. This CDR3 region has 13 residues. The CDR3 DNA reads TGTGCCAGCAGTCAACAGGGGGAAGGTACGCAGTATTTT. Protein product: CASSQQGEGTQYF.

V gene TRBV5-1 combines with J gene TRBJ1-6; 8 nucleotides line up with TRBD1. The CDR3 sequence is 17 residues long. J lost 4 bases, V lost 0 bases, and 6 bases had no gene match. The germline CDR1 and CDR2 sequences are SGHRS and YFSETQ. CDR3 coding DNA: TGCGCCAGCAGCTTGGTCGCCGGGACAGGTTATAATTCACCCCTCCACTTT. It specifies CASSLVAGTGYNSPLHF.

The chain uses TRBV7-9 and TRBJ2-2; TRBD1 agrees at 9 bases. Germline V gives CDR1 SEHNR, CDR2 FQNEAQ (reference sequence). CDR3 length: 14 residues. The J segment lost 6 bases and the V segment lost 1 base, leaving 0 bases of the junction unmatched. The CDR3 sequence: CASSLGQGAGELFF. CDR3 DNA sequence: TGTGCCAGCAGCTTAGGACAGGGGGCCGGGGAGCTGTTTTTT. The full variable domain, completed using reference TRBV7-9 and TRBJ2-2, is DTGVSQNPRHKITKRGQNVTFRCDPISEHNRLYWYRQTLGQGPEFLTYFQNEAQLEKSRLLSDRFSAERPKGSFSTLEIQRTEQGDSAMYLCASSLGQGAGELFFGEGSRLTVL.

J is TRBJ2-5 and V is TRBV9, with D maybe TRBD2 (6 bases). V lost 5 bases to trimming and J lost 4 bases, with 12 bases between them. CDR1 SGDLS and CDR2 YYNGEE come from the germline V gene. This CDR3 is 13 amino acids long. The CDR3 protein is CASSGAAGETQYF. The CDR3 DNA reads TGTGCCAGCAGTGGAGCAGCGGGAGAGACCCAGTACTTC.

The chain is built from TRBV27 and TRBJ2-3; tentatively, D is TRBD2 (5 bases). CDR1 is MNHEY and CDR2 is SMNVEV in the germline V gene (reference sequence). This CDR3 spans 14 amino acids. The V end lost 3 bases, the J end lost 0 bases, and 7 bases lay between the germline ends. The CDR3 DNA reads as TGTGCCAGCAGTTTTTCGGGGAGCACAGATACGCAGTATTTT. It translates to CASSFSGSTDTQYF.

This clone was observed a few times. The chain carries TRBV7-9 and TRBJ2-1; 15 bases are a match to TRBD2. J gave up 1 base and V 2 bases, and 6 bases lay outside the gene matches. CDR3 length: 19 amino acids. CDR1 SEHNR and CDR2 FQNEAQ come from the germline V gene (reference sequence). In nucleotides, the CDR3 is TGTGCCAGCAGCTTAAAGGCGGGACTAGCGGGAGGTTCCTACAATGAGCAGTTCTTC. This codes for CASSLKAGLAGGSYNEQFF.